This T cell receptor beta chain was captured in a study of early T cells in non-severe SARS-CoV-2 infection. About the research overall: RNA in bulk from unsorted whole blood was sequenced, and chains were unpaired. Points from the study as a whole: The matching step, a VDJdb search, favored anti-spike CD8 responses and missed private and CD4 specificities.

Comment on this clonotype: What it recognizes is unknown.

Individual cDNA molecules were tagged with unique molecular identifiers. TCRdb processed the 5' RACE reads anew with MiXCR; each CDR3 protein has one entry. The repertoire includes roughly 70,000 distinct CDR3 sequences, about 17% of them detected once, and roughly 9% sits in the top ten. Germline V gives CDR1 SGHRS, CDR2 YFSETQ. This CDR3 region has 13 residues. V was shortened by 1 base and J by 5 bases, with 10 bases between the two germline ends. The chain has TRBV5-1 and TRBJ2-7, with D perhaps assigned TRBD1 or TRBD2 (6 bases each). The sequenced sample was whole blood, obtained at baseline. The TCR comes from an adult who was a healthcare worker with PCR-confirmed SARS-CoV-2 infection or an uninfected control (not recorded which). In DNA, the CDR3 is TGCGCCAGCAGCTTGAGGGGGGCGGACGAGCAGTACTTC. Translating gives CASSLRGADEQYF.